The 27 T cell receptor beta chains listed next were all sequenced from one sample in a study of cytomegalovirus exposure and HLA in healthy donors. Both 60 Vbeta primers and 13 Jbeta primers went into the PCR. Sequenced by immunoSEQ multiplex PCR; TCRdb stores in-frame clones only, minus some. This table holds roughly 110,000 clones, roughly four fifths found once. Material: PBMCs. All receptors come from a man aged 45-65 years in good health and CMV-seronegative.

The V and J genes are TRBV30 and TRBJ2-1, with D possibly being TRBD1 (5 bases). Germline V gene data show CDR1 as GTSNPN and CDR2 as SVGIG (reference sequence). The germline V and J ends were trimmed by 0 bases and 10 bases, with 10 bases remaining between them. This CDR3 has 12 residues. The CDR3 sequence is CAWSVYRTEQFF. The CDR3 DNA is TGTGCCTGGAGTGTATATAGGACAGAGCAGTTCTTC.

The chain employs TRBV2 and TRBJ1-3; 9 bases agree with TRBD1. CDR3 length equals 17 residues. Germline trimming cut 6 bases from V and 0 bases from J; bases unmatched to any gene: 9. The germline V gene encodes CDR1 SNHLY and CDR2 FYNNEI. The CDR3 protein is CASRNTGGRNSGNTIYF. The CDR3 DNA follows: TGTGCCAGCAGAAACACAGGGGGCCGGAACTCTGGAAACACCATATATTTT.

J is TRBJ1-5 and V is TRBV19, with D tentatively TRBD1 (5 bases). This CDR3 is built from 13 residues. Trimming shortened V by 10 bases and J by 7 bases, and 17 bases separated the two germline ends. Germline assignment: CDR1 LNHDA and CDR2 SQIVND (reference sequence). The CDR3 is CATSGSGGQPQHF. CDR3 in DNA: TGTGCCACCTCCGGGTCGGGGGGACAGCCCCAGCATTTT.

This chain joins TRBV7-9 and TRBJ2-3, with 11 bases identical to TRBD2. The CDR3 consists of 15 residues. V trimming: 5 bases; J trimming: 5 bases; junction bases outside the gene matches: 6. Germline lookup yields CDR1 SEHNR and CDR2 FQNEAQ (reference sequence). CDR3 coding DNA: TGTGCCAGCAGCGATAGCGGGGGGGCAAAAGATACGCAGTATTTT. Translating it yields CASSDSGGAKDTQYF.

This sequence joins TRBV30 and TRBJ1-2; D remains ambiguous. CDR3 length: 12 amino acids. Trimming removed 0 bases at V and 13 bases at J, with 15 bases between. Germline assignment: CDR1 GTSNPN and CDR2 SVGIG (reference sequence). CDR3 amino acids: CAWSVSAPSPTF. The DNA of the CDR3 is TGTGCCTGGAGTGTATCAGCGCCCTCTCCCACCTTC.

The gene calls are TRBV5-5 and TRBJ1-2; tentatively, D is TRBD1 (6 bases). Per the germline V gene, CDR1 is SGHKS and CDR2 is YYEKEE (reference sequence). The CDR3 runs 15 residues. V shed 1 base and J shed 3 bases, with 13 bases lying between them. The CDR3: CASSLSGQRHYGYTF. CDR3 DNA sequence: TGTGCCAGCAGCTTGTCAGGACAGCGACACTATGGCTACACCTTC.

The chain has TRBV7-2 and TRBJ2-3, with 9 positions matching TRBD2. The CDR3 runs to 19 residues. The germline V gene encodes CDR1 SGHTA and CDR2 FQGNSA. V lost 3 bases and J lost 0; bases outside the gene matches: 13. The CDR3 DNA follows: TGTGCCAGCAGCTTGTCGTTGCGGGGGGGCCCCTTTAGCACAGATACGCAGTATTTT. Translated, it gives CASSLSLRGGPFSTDTQYF.

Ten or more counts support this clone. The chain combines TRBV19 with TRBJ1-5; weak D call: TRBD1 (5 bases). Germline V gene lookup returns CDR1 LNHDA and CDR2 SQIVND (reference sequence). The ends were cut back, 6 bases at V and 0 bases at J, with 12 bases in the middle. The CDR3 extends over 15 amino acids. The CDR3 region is CASRDDRNSNQPQHF. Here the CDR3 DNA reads TGTGCCAGTAGGGACGACAGAAATAGCAATCAGCCCCAGCATTTT. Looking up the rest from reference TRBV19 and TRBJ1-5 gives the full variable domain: DGGITQSPKYLFRKEGQNVTLSCEQNLNHDAMYWYRQDPGQGLRLIYYSQIVNDFQKGDIAEGYSVSREKKESFPLTVTSAQKNPTAFYLCASRDDRNSNQPQHFGDGTRLSIL.

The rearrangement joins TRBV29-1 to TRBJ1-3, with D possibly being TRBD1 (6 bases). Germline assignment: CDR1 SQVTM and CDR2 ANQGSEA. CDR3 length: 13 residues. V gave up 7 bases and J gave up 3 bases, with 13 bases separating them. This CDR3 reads CSASGVDGNTIYF. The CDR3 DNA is TGCAGCGCCTCAGGGGTAGATGGAAACACCATATATTTT. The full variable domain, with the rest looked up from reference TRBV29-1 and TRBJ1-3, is SAVISQKPSRDICQRGTSLTIQCQVDSQVTMMFWYRQQPGQSLTLIATANQGSEATYESGFVIDKFPISRPNLTFSTLTVSNMSPEDSSIYLCSASGVDGNTIYFGEGSWLTVV.

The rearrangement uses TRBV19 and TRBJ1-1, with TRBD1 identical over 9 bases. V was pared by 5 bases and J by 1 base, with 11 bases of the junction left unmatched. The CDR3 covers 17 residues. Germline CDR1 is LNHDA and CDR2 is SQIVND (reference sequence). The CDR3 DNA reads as TGTGCCAGTAGTCCTTCTCCGGGACAGGGAGAGAACACTGAAGCTTTCTTT. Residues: CASSPSPGQGENTEAFF.

For the CDR3, the DNA is TGTGCCAGCAGTGGGGAGGGGGGATTTGCAGCTTTCTTT. This sequence encodes CASSGEGGFAAFF. The chain uses TRBV2 and TRBJ1-1; D perhaps matches TRBD1 (6 bases). Germline V gene lookup returns CDR1 SNHLY and CDR2 FYNNEI. The CDR3 is 13 residues long. The V end was cut by 4 bases, the J end by 10 bases, with 16 bases between.

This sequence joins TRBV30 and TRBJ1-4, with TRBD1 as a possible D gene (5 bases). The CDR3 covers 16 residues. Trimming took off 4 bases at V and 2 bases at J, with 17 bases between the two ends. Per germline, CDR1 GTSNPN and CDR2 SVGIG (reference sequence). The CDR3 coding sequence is TGTGCCTGGAAACGGGGGTCCTCGGGGACTAATGAAAAACTGTTTTTT. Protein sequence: CAWKRGSSGTNEKLFF.

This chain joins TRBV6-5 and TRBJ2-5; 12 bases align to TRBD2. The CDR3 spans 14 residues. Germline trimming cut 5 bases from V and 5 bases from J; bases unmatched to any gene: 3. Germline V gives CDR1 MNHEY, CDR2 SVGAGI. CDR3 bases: TGTGCCAGCAGTCTAGCGGGGGGGTCGGAGACCCAGTACTTC. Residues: CASSLAGGSETQYF.

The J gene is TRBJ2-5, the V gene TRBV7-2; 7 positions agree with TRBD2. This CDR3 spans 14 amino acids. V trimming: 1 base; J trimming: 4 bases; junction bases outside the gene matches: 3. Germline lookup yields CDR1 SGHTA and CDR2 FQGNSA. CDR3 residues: CASSLGLALETQYF. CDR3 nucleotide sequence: TGTGCCAGCAGCTTAGGACTAGCCTTAGAGACCCAGTACTTC.

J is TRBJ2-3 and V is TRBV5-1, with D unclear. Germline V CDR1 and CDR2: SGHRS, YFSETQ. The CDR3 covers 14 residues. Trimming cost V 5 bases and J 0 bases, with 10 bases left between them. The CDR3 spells CASSEADSTDTQYF. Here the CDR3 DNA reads TGCGCCAGCAGTGAGGCAGATAGCACAGATACGCAGTATTTT.

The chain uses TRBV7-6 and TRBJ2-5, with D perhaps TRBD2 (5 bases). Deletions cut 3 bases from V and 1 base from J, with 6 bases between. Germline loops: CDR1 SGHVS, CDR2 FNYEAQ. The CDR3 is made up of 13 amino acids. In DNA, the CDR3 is TGTGCCAGCAGCTTCGGGGTCCAAGAGACCCAGTACTTC. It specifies CASSFGVQETQYF.

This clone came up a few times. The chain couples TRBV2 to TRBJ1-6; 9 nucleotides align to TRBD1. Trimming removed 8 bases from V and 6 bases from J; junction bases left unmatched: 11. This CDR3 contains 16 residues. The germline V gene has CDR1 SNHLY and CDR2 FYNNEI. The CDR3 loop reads CASCPTGGAGNSPLHF. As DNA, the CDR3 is TGTGCCAGCTGTCCAACAGGGGGCGCCGGTAATTCACCCCTCCACTTT.

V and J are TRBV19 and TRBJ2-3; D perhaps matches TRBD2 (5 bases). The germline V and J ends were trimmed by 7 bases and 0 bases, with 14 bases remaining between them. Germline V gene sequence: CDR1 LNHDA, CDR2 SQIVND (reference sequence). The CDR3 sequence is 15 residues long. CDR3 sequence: CASKGRPVSTDTQYF. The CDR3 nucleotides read TGTGCCAGTAAAGGGAGACCCGTGAGCACAGATACGCAGTATTTT.

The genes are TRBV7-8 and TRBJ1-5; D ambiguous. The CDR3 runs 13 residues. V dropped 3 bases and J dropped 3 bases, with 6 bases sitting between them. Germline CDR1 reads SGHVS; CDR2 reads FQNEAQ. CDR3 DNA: TGTGCCAGCAGCTTCAACAACAATCAGCCCCAGCATTTT. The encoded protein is CASSFNNNQPQHF.

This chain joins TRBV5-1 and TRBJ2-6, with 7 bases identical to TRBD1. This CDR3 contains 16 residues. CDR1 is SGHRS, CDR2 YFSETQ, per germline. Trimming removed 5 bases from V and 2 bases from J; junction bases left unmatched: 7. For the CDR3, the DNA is TGCGCCAGCAGTTATGAGACAGGGACTGGGGCCAACGTCCTGACTTTC. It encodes CASSYETGTGANVLTF. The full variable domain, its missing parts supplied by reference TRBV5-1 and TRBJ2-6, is KAGVTQTPRYLIKTRGQQVTLSCSPISGHRSVSWYQQTPGQGLQFLFEYFSETQRNKGNFPGRFSGRQFSNSRSEMNVSTLELGDSALYLCASSYETGTGANVLTFGAGSRLTVL.

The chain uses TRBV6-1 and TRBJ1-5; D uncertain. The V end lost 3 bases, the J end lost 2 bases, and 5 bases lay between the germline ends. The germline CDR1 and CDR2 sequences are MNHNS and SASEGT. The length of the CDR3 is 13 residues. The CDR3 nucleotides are TGTGCCAGCAGTGACATAGGCAATCAGCCCCAGCATTTT. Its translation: CASSDIGNQPQHF.

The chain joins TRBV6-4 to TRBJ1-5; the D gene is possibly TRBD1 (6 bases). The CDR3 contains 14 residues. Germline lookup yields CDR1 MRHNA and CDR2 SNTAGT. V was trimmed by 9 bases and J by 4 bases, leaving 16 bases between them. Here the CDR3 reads CASKPGHANQPQHF. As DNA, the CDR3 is TGTGCCAGTAAACCGGGACACGCTAATCAGCCCCAGCATTTT.

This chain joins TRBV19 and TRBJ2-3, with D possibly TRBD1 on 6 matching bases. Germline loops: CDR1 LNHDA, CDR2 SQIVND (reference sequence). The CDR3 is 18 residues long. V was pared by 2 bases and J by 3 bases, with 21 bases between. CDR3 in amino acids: CASSIRGVGTKGTDTQYF. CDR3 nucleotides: TGTGCCAGTAGTATAAGGGGCGTGGGGACAAAGGGTACAGATACGCAGTATTTT.

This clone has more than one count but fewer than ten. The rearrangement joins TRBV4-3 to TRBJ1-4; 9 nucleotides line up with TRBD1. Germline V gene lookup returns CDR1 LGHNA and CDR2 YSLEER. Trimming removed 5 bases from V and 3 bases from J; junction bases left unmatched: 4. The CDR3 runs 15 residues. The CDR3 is CASSTHRGPNEKLFF. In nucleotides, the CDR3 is TGCGCCAGCAGCACCCACAGGGGGCCTAATGAAAAACTGTTTTTT.

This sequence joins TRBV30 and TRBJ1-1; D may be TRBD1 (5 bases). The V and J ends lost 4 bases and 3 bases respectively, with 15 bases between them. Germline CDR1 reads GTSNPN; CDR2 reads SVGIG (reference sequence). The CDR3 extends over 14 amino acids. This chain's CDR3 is CAWKRGTSYTEAFF. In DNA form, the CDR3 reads TGTGCCTGGAAACGGGGGACGAGTTACACTGAAGCTTTCTTT.

DNA for the CDR3: TGTGCCACCCTAGAGGCAGGGGCCTCTGGGGCCAACGTCCTGACTTTC. Its protein product is CATLEAGASGANVLTF. The chain is built from TRBV28 and TRBJ2-6; TRBD1 might be the D (6 bases). CDR3 size: 16 residues. Germline V gene data show CDR1 as MDHEN and CDR2 as SYDVKM. With 10 bases removed from V and 0 bases from J, the gap between germline ends came to 16 bases.

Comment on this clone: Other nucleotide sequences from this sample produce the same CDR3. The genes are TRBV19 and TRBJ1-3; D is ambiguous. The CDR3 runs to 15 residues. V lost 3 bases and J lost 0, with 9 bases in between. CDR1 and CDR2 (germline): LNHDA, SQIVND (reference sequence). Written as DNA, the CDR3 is TGTGCCAGTAGTATGGGAGACGCCTCTGGAAACACCATATATTTT. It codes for CASSMGDASGNTIYF.